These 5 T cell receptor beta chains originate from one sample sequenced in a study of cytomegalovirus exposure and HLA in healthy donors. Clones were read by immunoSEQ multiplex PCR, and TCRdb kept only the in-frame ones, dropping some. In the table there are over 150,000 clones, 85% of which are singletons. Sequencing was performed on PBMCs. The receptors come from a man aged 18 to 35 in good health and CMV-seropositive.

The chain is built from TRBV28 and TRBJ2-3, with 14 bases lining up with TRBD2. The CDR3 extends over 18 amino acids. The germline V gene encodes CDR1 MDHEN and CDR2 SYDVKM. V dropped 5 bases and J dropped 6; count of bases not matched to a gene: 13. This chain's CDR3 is CASSRLTGTSGGRDTQYF. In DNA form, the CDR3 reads TGTGCCAGCAGTAGGTTAACCGGGACTAGCGGGGGCAGGGATACGCAGTATTTT.

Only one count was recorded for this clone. The CDR3 nucleotides are TGTGCCAGCAGCTTGCCTCCCGGACAGGGGGCGGGGGACACTGAAGCTTTCTTT. This gives the protein CASSLPPGQGAGDTEAFF. The V and J genes are TRBV5-4 and TRBJ1-1; 11 nucleotides match TRBD1. Trimming took 1 base from V and 3 from J; bases not matched to a gene: 11. This CDR3 spans 18 amino acids. The germline CDR1 and CDR2 sequences are SGHNT and YYREEE (reference sequence).

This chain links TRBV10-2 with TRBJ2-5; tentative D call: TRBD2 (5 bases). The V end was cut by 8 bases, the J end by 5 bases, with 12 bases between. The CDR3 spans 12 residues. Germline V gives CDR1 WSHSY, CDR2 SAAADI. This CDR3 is CASGFGGETQYF. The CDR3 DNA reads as TGCGCCAGCGGCTTTGGCGGGGAGACCCAGTACTTC.

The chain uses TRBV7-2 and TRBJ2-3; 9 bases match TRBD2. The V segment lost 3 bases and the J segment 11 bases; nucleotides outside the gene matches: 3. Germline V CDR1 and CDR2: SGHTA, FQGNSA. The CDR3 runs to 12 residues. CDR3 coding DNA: TGTGCCAGCAGCTTCGGGACTAGCCAGCAGTATTTT. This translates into CASSFGTSQQYF.

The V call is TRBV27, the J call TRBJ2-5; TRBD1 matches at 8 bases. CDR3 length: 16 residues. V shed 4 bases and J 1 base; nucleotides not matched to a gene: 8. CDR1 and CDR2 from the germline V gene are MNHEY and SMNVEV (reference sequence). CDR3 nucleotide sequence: TGTGCCAGCAGTTCCCCCCAGACAGGGGTCCAAGAGACCCAGTACTTC. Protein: CASSSPQTGVQETQYF.